This is a list of T cell receptor beta chains from one sample in a study of blood T cells in healthy people across ages. MiXCR, run by TCRdb on the 5' RACE reads, gives a single entry per CDR3 protein. This sample yields 600,000 or so distinct CDR3 sequences, of which around 21% are seen a single time; roughly 3.4% belongs to the top ten. Sequencing was performed on blood. These receptors all come from a man between 65 and 85 years old in good health. CDR3s include the opening cysteine and the closing phenylalanine or tryptophan. The order of the fields is D gene, J gene, V gene, clone size, CDR3 protein, CDR3 DNA. D genes are given only for firm matches. Clone size, where shown, is once, few, many, or a class for clones that have expanded.

TRBD1	TRBJ1-1	TRBV19	-	CASSERTGGFTEAFF	TGTGCCAGTAGCGAAAGGACAGGAGGGTTCACTGAAGCTTTCTTT
TRBD2	TRBJ2-2	TRBV24-1	few	CATSAVGLAGDSDTGELFF	TGTGCCACCAGTGCTGTTGGACTAGCGGGAGATTCGGACACCGGGGAGCTGTTTTTT
-	TRBJ2-2	TRBV10-3	many	CAISWGTGELFF	TGTGCCATCAGCTGGGGGACCGGGGAGCTGTTTTTT
TRBD1	TRBJ2-7	TRBV5-1	many	CASRPTGGEYEQYF	TGCGCCAGCAGACCTACAGGGGGCGAATACGAGCAGTACTTC
-	TRBJ2-1	TRBV29-1	-	CSVRMNEYNEQFF	TGCAGCGTACGGATGAACGAATACAATGAGCAGTTCTTC
-	TRBJ2-5	TRBV5-1	few	CASSPNPGHQETQYF	TGCGCCAGCAGCCCAAACCCGGGACACCAAGAGACCCAGTACTTC
TRBD2	TRBJ2-5	TRBV15	few	CATSRDGGLAYWETQYF	TGTGCCACCAGCAGAGATGGGGGACTAGCGTATTGGGAGACCCAGTACTTC
-	TRBJ2-3	TRBV25-1	-	CASSELAEAPDTQYF	TGTGCCAGCAGTGAATTAGCGGAGGCCCCAGATACGCAGTATTTT
-	TRBJ1-3	TRBV20-1	-	CSASSGGRTGNTIYF	TGCAGTGCTAGTTCTGGGGGGCGGACTGGAAACACCATATATTTT
-	TRBJ2-5	TRBV2	few	CASSIDSINNEQLF	TGTGCCAGCAGCATAGACAGTATCAACAATGAGCAGCTCTTC
-	TRBJ2-7	TRBV6-1	few	CASSAQSPPGYEQYF	TGTGCCAGCAGTGCACAGTCTCCCCCAGGCTACGAGCAGTACTTC
TRBD2	TRBJ2-1	TRBV7-3	few	CASSATSGADNEQFF	TGTGCCAGCAGCGCCACTAGCGGGGCGGACAATGAGCAGTTCTTC
-	TRBJ1-3	TRBV6-1	-	CASSTPSGTSGNTIYF	TGTGCCAGCAGTACCCCGTCCGGAACTTCTGGAAACACCATATATTTT
-	TRBJ2-4	TRBV20-1	few	CSARSGRAKNIQYF	TGCAGTGCTAGGAGTGGAAGGGCGAAAAACATTCAGTACTTC
-	TRBJ1-2	TRBV7-9	few	CASSLSLAGNGYTF	TGTGCCAGCAGCTTAAGCTTGGCGGGTAACGGCTACACCTTC
TRBD1	TRBJ1-3	TRBV29-1	-	CSVEPVDRGLNTIYF	TGCAGCGTTGAACCGGTGGACAGGGGGCTTAACACCATATATTTT
-	TRBJ2-5	TRBV20-1	-	CSAGRTHPINNERFF	TGCAGTGCTGGGCGGACTCATCCTATCAACAATGAGCGGTTCTTC
-	TRBJ2-1	TRBV6-5	few	CASSYREVREQFF	TGTGCCAGCAGTTACCGGGAAGTGAGGGAGCAGTTCTTC
TRBD2	TRBJ2-7	TRBV25-1	-	CASSPGVAGYEQYF	TGTGCCAGCAGCCCGGGGGTAGCGGGCTACGAGCAGTACTTC
-	TRBJ2-7	TRBV12-3/TRBV12-4	-	CASSSWGSEGSYEQYF	TGTGCCAGCAGTTCTTGGGGTAGCGAAGGCTCCTACGAGCAGTACTTC
-	TRBJ1-1	TRBV19	-	CASSIAANTEAFF	TGTGCCAGTAGTATAGCAGCGAACACTGAAGCTTTCTTT
-	TRBJ2-5	TRBV7-3	-	CASSSTGTSIQETQYF	TGTGCCAGCAGCTCTACAGGGACGTCAATCCAAGAGACCCAGTACTTC
TRBD2	TRBJ2-3	TRBV12-3/TRBV12-4	-	CASSLLSSGSTDTQYF	TGTGCCAGCAGTTTACTGTCTAGCGGGAGCACAGATACGCAGTATTTT
TRBD2	TRBJ2-1	TRBV28	-	CASSLRVSGRVGEQFF	TGTGCCAGCAGTTTACGGGTATCCGGGAGGGTGGGTGAGCAGTTCTTC
TRBD2	TRBJ2-3	TRBV27	-	CASSLSPLLAGGETDTQYF	TGTGCCAGCAGTTTATCGCCCCTACTAGCGGGAGGGGAGACAGATACGCAGTATTTT
TRBD2	TRBJ2-5	TRBV20-1	-	CSARDGTSGKGTQYF	TGCAGTGCTAGAGATGGGACTAGCGGGAAGGGGACCCAGTACTTC
TRBD2	TRBJ2-7	TRBV28	many	CASSSSGSWGYEQYF	TGTGCCAGCAGTTCTAGCGGGAGTTGGGGCTACGAGCAGTACTTC
TRBD1	TRBJ1-1	TRBV24-1	few	CATSDSRTGNTEAFF	TGTGCCACCAGTGATTCCAGGACAGGGAACACTGAAGCTTTCTTT
-	TRBJ1-4	TRBV7-9	-	CASSVDSPNEKLFF	TGTGCCAGCAGCGTAGACAGTCCTAATGAAAAACTGTTTTTT
-	TRBJ2-1	TRBV5-1	-	CASSLQGEYEQFF	TGCGCCAGCAGCTTACAGGGTGAATATGAGCAGTTCTTC
-	TRBJ2-6	TRBV20-1	-	CSARRLNSGANVLTF	TGCAGTGCTAGAAGACTAAATTCTGGGGCCAACGTCCTGACTTTC
-	TRBJ2-1	TRBV6-1	few	CASSEVTYNEQFF	TGTGCCAGCAGTGAGGTAACCTACAATGAGCAGTTCTTC
-	TRBJ2-7	TRBV5-6	many	CASSSGLLPYEQYF	TGTGCCAGCAGCTCGGGACTTCTCCCCTACGAGCAGTACTTC
TRBD2	TRBJ2-4	TRBV15	few	CATRVSGSLYIQYF	TGTGCCACCCGGGTAAGCGGGAGTCTGTACATTCAGTACTTC
-	TRBJ2-3	TRBV7-9	-	CASSPLWTNTDTQYF	TGTGCCAGCAGCCCACTGTGGACCAACACAGATACGCAGTATTTT
-	TRBJ2-5	TRBV3-1	few	CASSQDPGGQETQYF	TGTGCCAGCAGCCAAGATCCCGGCGGGCAAGAGACCCAGTACTTC
-	TRBJ2-7	TRBV3-1	-	CASAHTPSSYEQYF	TGTGCCAGCGCCCATACTCCCAGCTCCTACGAGCAGTACTTC
TRBD1	TRBJ2-3	TRBV7-3	-	CASSLSGQGSDTQYF	TGTGCCAGCAGCTTATCGGGACAGGGGTCAGATACGCAGTATTTT
-	TRBJ2-4	TRBV20-1	-	CSTQDSLAKNIQYF	TGCAGTACTCAAGATTCCCTAGCCAAAAACATTCAGTACTTC
-	TRBJ1-2	TRBV25-1	few	CASSERGNYGYTF	TGTGCCAGCAGTGAACGGGGCAACTATGGCTACACCTTC
-	TRBJ2-7	TRBV28	few	CASSPLGTLYYEQYF	TGTGCCAGCAGCCCACTCGGAACCCTCTACTACGAGCAGTACTTC
-	TRBJ2-3	TRBV11-1	-	CASSPIIPRVHTQYF	TGTGCCAGCAGCCCGATAATCCCCCGGGTACATACGCAGTATTTT
-	TRBJ2-2	TRBV6-5	-	CASRMRGTGELFF	TGTGCCAGCCGAATGAGGGGCACCGGGGAGCTGTTTTTT
-	TRBJ2-4	TRBV4-1	many	CASSQDRRGTAKNIQYF	TGCGCCAGCAGCCAAGATCGTCGCGGGACAGCTAAAAACATTCAGTACTTC
TRBD2	TRBJ2-7	TRBV28	-	CASSIRGGHHRYEQYF	TGTGCCAGCAGTATACGGGGAGGGCACCATAGATACGAGCAGTACTTC
-	TRBJ2-7	TRBV13	-	CASSRGRLGEQYF	TGTGCCAGCAGCCGGGGACGTCTTGGCGAGCAGTACTTC
TRBD1	TRBJ2-2	TRBV24-1	-	CATSGGTGIPGELFF	TGTGCCACCAGCGGCGGGACAGGTATCCCCGGGGAGCTGTTTTTT
TRBD2	TRBJ2-7	TRBV6-5	-	CASSYLREGRSYEQYF	TGTGCCAGCAGTTACCTCCGGGAGGGGAGGTCCTACGAGCAGTACTTC
-	TRBJ2-1	TRBV20-1	-	CSASNSEGYNEQFF	TGCAGTGCTAGTAATAGCGAAGGCTACAATGAGCAGTTCTTC
-	TRBJ2-4	TRBV2	-	CASSENVAKNIQYF	TGTGCCAGCAGTGAAAACGTAGCCAAAAACATTCAGTACTTC
-	TRBJ2-1	TRBV2	-	CAGSVWGAYEQFF	TGTGCCGGCAGTGTTTGGGGGGCCTATGAGCAGTTCTTC